This T cell receptor beta chain was retrieved from a study of blood T cell repertoires in COVID-19. For the study at large: Donors in the United States, Italy and Spain gave samples during acute or convalescent COVID-19.

Authors' data handling: Cell counts per sample came from amplifying reference gene primers. Here immunoSEQ multiplex PCR was the method, and the copy in TCRdb shows in-frame clones only, minus some. V and J calls and clone size are as listed in that table; D and trimming were resolved from the DNA. This sample yields roughly 98,000 clones, of which approximately 78% are seen a single time; about 13% belongs to the top ten. Germline CDR1 is SGHTA and CDR2 is FQGNSA. The V gene end was trimmed by 5 bases and the J gene end by 4 bases; junction bases not matched to a gene: 4. The CDR3 length is 14 residues.

Sequencing input: peripheral blood. The chain joins TRBV7-2 to TRBJ2-5, with TRBD2 matching 10 bases. The receptor was derived from a human donor in a cohort sampled during active COVID-19. The CDR3 region is CASSQGLASETQYF. CDR3 nucleotide sequence: TGTGCCAGCAGCCAGGGACTAGCGTCAGAGACCCAGTACTTC.